Shown below are 32 T cell receptor beta chains from a single sample sequenced in a study of shared clonotypes between healthy human individuals (dated by TCRdb to about 2020). Receptor libraries were prepared by the immunoSEQ multiplex PCR assay. In its TCRdb copy, this immuneACCESS table keeps in-frame sequences only and misses some clones. Where compared with another copy, unresolved V genes explain less than half of these, and the others have no known cause. In this sample the table shows over 400,000 clones, approximately 82% of which occur a single time. The top ten clones comprise about 11% of the sample. The sequenced sample was PBMCs. Receptors originate from a woman in her forties in good health. Some clones in this sample may be carry-over from other donors' samples.

On this clone itself: A far larger clone is one nucleotide away, so this likely arose from a read error. The chain recombines TRBV29-1 with TRBJ1-1, with TRBD1 as a possible D gene (5 bases). Germline V gene data show CDR1 as SQVTM and CDR2 as ANQGSEA. V shed 4 bases and J shed 1 base, with 13 bases lying between them. The CDR3 is 14 residues long. CDR3 sequence (DNA): TGCAGCGTTGTCTCCGGGGCGTCGAACACTGAAGCTTTCTTT. Translation: CSVVSGASNTEAFF. Together with reference TRBV29-1 and TRBJ1-1, the CDR3 gives the full variable domain: SAVISQKPSRDICQRGTSLTIQCQVDSQVTMMFWYRQQPGQSLTLIATANQGSEATYESGFVIDKFPISRPNLTFSTLTVSNMSPEDSSIYLCSVVSGASNTEAFFGQGTRLTVV.

The chain couples TRBV5-1 to TRBJ2-1; D perhaps matches TRBD1 (6 bases). In germline, CDR1 is SGHRS, CDR2 YFSETQ. The germline V and J ends were trimmed by 0 bases and 9 bases, with 13 bases remaining between them. The length of the CDR3 is 14 residues. CDR3 in DNA: TGCGCCAGCAGCTTGGAGACAGGCCGGGGTGAGCAGTTCTTC. Encoded protein: CASSLETGRGEQFF.

This clone appeared a single time. CDR3 nucleotides: TGTGCCACCCGACCGGGCAGGGGAGCCACCGGGGAGCTGTTTTTT. It codes for CATRPGRGATGELFF. This chain links TRBV10-3 with TRBJ2-2, with D perhaps TRBD1 (6 bases). CDR3 length: 15 amino acids. The germline gives CDR1 ENHRY, CDR2 SYGVKD. V dropped 10 bases and J dropped 4 bases, with 19 bases sitting between them.

The rearrangement links TRBV28 to TRBJ2-3; 7 nucleotides agree with TRBD1. Germline CDR1 is MDHEN and CDR2 is SYDVKM. The junction had 10 bases not matched to a gene; V was cut back by 4 bases and J by 3 bases. The CDR3 length is 16 residues. CDR3 region: CASSSGRQGITDTQYF. CDR3 nucleotide sequence: TGTGCCAGCAGTTCCGGCAGACAGGGAATTACAGATACGCAGTATTTT. Based on the CDR3 plus reference TRBV28 and TRBJ2-3, the full variable domain is DVKVTQSSRYLVKRTGEKVFLECVQDMDHENMFWYRQDPGLGLRLIYFSYDVKMKEKGDIPEGYSVSREKKERFSLILESASTNQTSMYLCASSSGRQGITDTQYFGPGTRLTVL.

About this clone: In the same sample, other DNA sequences code for this CDR3. The chain combines TRBV7-2 with TRBJ1-1; D uncertain. Germline V CDR1 and CDR2: SGHTA, FQGNSA. V lost 1 base and J 2 bases, leaving 8 bases between the germline ends. The CDR3 sequence is 14 residues long. The chain's CDR3 is CASSLGAGNTEAFF. CDR3 DNA sequence: TGTGCCAGCAGCTTAGGCGCCGGAAACACTGAAGCTTTCTTT.

This chain joins TRBV6-6 and TRBJ2-2, with 7 bases identical to TRBD2. After removal of 0 bases from V and 1 base from J, the junction contained 2 bases not matched to a gene. This CDR3 is built from 16 residues. Germline V gene lookup returns CDR1 MNHNY and CDR2 SVGAGI (reference sequence). CDR3 DNA sequence: TGTGCCAGCAGTTACTCACCTAGCGGGAACACCGGGGAGCTGTTTTTT. It encodes CASSYSPSGNTGELFF.

The rearrangement links TRBV11-3 to TRBJ2-2; tentatively, D is TRBD1 or TRBD2 (5 bases each). The CDR3 has 15 amino acids. Germline loops: CDR1 SGHNT, CDR2 YENEEA. Trimming shortened V by 5 bases and J by 3 bases, and 13 bases separated the two germline ends. The CDR3 DNA reads as TGTGCCAGCAGCCAAAGAGGGGCGGACACCGGGGAGCTGTTTTTT. Its protein is CASSQRGADTGELFF.

This chain joins TRBV5-5 and TRBJ1-5; TRBD1 aligns across 7 bases. Losses at the gene ends were 0 bases for V and 7 bases for J; bases not matched to a gene: 4. The length of the CDR3 is 14 residues. The germline V gene encodes CDR1 SGHKS and CDR2 YYEKEE (reference sequence). CDR3 DNA: TGTGCCAGCAGCTTGGCGCTGACAGGGCAGCCCCAGCATTTT. The encoded protein is CASSLALTGQPQHF.

The chain carries TRBV27 and TRBJ1-2; 7 bases fit TRBD1. There are 15 residues in the CDR3. V shed 6 bases, J shed 0 bases, and the junction held 7 bases outside the gene matches. Germline V CDR1 and CDR2: MNHEY, SMNVEV (reference sequence). This CDR3 reads CASRPGQEANYGYTF. DNA of the CDR3: TGTGCCAGCAGGCCCGGACAGGAAGCTAACTATGGCTACACCTTC.

V usage is TRBV29-1 and J usage is TRBJ2-5, with a weak D call TRBD2 (6 bases). This CDR3 region has 13 residues. In germline, CDR1 is SQVTM, CDR2 ANQGSEA. Trimming cost V 2 bases and J 5 bases, with 12 bases left between them. This chain's CDR3 is CSVEHQEGETQYF. The CDR3 coding sequence is TGCAGCGTTGAACACCAGGAGGGCGAGACCCAGTACTTC.

The V gene is TRBV5-4, the J gene TRBJ1-2; a possible D gene is TRBD1 (6 bases). The CDR3 covers 14 residues. Germline loops: CDR1 SGHNT, CDR2 YYREEE (reference sequence). The V and J ends lost 1 base and 5 bases respectively, with 12 bases between them. The CDR3 here is CASSLNRARYGYTF. As DNA, the CDR3 is TGTGCCAGCAGCTTGAACAGGGCGAGGTATGGCTACACCTTC.

This clone showed up just a few times. The chain links TRBV19 to TRBJ1-1; TRBD1 is a possible D gene (5 bases). The V gene lost 5 bases and the J gene lost 3 bases, with 13 bases spanning the gap. Germline loops: CDR1 LNHDA, CDR2 SQIVND (reference sequence). The CDR3 is 14 residues long. As DNA, the CDR3 is TGTGCCAGTAGTGCCTTAGGGGTAGACACTGAAGCTTTCTTT. Encoded protein: CASSALGVDTEAFF.

In this sample, this clone turned up once. The CDR3 bases are TGTGCCAGCAGTTACTATCCAGCGGAGACCCAGTACTTC. This encodes CASSYYPAETQYF. V gene TRBV6-6 combines with J gene TRBJ2-5; D not certain. From germline, CDR1 is MNHNY and CDR2 SVGAGI (reference sequence). This CDR3 contains 13 residues. V lost 1 base and J 5 bases, leaving 8 bases between the germline ends.

The V gene is TRBV5-5, the J gene TRBJ2-7, with D possibly TRBD2 on 6 matching bases. This CDR3 comprises 13 residues. Germline CDR1 reads SGHKS; CDR2 reads YYEKEE (reference sequence). Trimming pared 1 base from V and 7 bases from J, leaving 12 bases between. The CDR3 bases are TGTGCCAGCAGCTTGTTGCCTAGCGAGGAGCAGTACTTC. Amino acids: CASSLLPSEEQYF.

The chain is built from TRBV11-2 and TRBJ2-3; TRBD2 aligns across 7 bases. The CDR3 contains 14 residues. J gave up 8 bases and V 5 bases, and 10 bases lay outside the gene matches. CDR1 is SGHAT, CDR2 FQNNGV, per germline. As DNA, the CDR3 is TGTGCCAGCAGCCAAATAGCGGGTAGGGTTACGCAGTATTTT. The encoded protein is CASSQIAGRVTQYF.

The CDR3 is CASSVASGPTYEQYF. In DNA form, the CDR3 reads TGTGCCAGCAGCGTCGCTAGCGGACCCACCTACGAGCAGTACTTC. The chain employs TRBV9 and TRBJ2-7; 7 bases are shared with TRBD2. V dropped 2 bases and J dropped 2; count of bases not matched to a gene: 7. The length of the CDR3 is 15 residues. Per the germline V gene, CDR1 is SGDLS and CDR2 is YYNGEE.

This chain links TRBV18 with TRBJ2-2; no firm D call. Deletions cut 6 bases from V and 8 bases from J, with 10 bases between. Per the germline V gene, CDR1 is KGHSH and CDR2 is LQKENI. CDR3 length equals 12 residues. CDR3 loop: CASSLAVGELFF. CDR3 nucleotides: TGTGCCAGCTCCCTGGCCGTTGGGGAGCTGTTTTTT.

The rearrangement links TRBV19 to TRBJ2-2; 10 nucleotides match TRBD2. V dropped 6 bases and J dropped 4; count of bases not matched to a gene: 5. The CDR3 is 15 residues long. Germline-derived CDR1 and CDR2 are LNHDA and SQIVND (reference sequence). Here the CDR3 reads CASRLKREGTGELFF. The DNA for the CDR3 is TGTGCCAGTAGACTGAAGCGGGAGGGCACCGGGGAGCTGTTTTTT.

The V and J genes are TRBV10-3 and TRBJ2-1; 7 bases line up with TRBD2. This CDR3 is built from 14 residues. V shed 7 bases, J shed 4 bases, and the junction held 7 bases outside the gene matches. Germline CDR1 is ENHRY and CDR2 is SYGVKD. As DNA, the CDR3 is TGTGCCATCATGTCGGGACTACAATACAATGAGCAGTTCTTC. This encodes CAIMSGLQYNEQFF.

This rearrangement joins TRBV25-1 to TRBJ2-2; 10 bases are a match to TRBD2. This CDR3 is built from 15 residues. Germline V gene sequence: CDR1 MGHDK, CDR2 SYGVNS. V lost 2 bases, J lost 4 bases, and 1 base stayed unmatched. DNA of the CDR3: TGTGCCAGCAGTGAACTAGCGGGAGCCACCGGGGAGCTGTTTTTT. Its translation is CASSELAGATGELFF. The full variable domain, rest sourced from reference TRBV25-1 and TRBJ2-2, is EADIYQTPRYLVIGTGKKITLECSQTMGHDKMYWYQQDPGMELHLIHYSYGVNSTEKGDLSSESTVSRIRTEHFPLTLESARPSHTSQYLCASSELAGATGELFFGEGSRLTVL.

V is TRBV5-5 and J is TRBJ1-1, with 9 bases aligning to TRBD1. The J segment lost 7 bases and the V segment lost 4 bases, leaving 2 bases of the junction unmatched. Germline CDR1 reads SGHKS; CDR2 reads YYEKEE (reference sequence). The CDR3 runs to 12 residues. CDR3 residues: CASSRTGVEAFF. CDR3 nucleotides: TGTGCCAGCAGCCGGACAGGGGTTGAAGCTTTCTTT.

The rearrangement uses TRBV6-6 and TRBJ2-1; no firm D call. V dropped 6 bases and J dropped 4 bases, with 7 bases sitting between them. Germline V gene sequence: CDR1 MNHNY, CDR2 SVGAGI (reference sequence). The CDR3 runs to 12 residues. CDR3 DNA: TGTGCCAGCAGCCGTGAATACAATGAGCAGTTCTTC. The encoded protein is CASSREYNEQFF.

This clone was detected only a few times. This chain connects TRBV15 to TRBJ2-7, with 7 nucleotides matching TRBD2. The CDR3 has 15 residues. Germline values: CDR1 LNHNV, CDR2 YYDKDF (reference sequence). The trim removed 1 base at V and 6 bases at J, leaving 9 bases unmatched. This chain's CDR3 is CATSRGGGGGPEQYF. The DNA of the CDR3 is TGTGCCACCAGCAGAGGGGGGGGAGGAGGTCCCGAGCAGTACTTC. The full variable domain, rest sourced from reference TRBV15 and TRBJ2-7, is DAMVIQNPRYQVTQFGKPVTLSCSQTLNHNVMYWYQQKSSQAPKLLFHYYDKDFNNEADTPDNFQSRRPNTSFCFLDIRSPGLGDTAMYLCATSRGGGGGPEQYFGPGTRLTVT.

V and J are TRBV5-1 and TRBJ2-1, with TRBD2 matching over 8 bases. Trimming took 6 bases from V and 9 from J; bases not matched to a gene: 14. Germline CDR1 reads SGHRS; CDR2 reads YFSETQ. The CDR3 has 15 residues. CDR3 nucleotides: TGCGCCAGCATGGGACTAGTAGGTTCAGTTAGTGAGCAGTTCTTC. It is translated as CASMGLVGSVSEQFF. The variable domain in full, completed from reference TRBV5-1 and TRBJ2-1, reads KAGVTQTPRYLIKTRGQQVTLSCSPISGHRSVSWYQQTPGQGLQFLFEYFSETQRNKGNFPGRFSGRQFSNSRSEMNVSTLELGDSALYLCASMGLVGSVSEQFFGPGTRLTVL.

The chain recombines TRBV2 with TRBJ2-5; D may be TRBD1 (7 bases). The length of the CDR3 is 15 residues. Trimming took 8 bases from V and 4 from J, leaving 20 bases between them. Germline CDR1 reads SNHLY; CDR2 reads FYNNEI. The CDR3 DNA sequence: TGTGCCAGCCGGACCCACAGGGGACTTGGAGAGACCCAGTACTTC. It encodes CASRTHRGLGETQYF.

The rearrangement uses TRBV19 and TRBJ2-3, with D uncertain. The CDR3 spans 14 residues. V was cut by 5 bases and J by 2 bases, with 11 bases left in between. In germline, CDR1 is LNHDA, CDR2 SQIVND (reference sequence). This CDR3 is CASSPGRFTDTQYF. The CDR3 DNA reads TGTGCCAGTAGTCCCGGGCGGTTCACAGATACGCAGTATTTT.

The chain employs TRBV5-1 and TRBJ1-2; D remains ambiguous. Germline V gene lookup returns CDR1 SGHRS and CDR2 YFSETQ. V lost 0 bases, J lost 8 bases, and 8 bases lay in between. The CDR3 sequence is 12 residues long. The CDR3 DNA reads as TGCGCCAGCAGCTTGGGGGGTGGCGGCTACACCTTC. Its translation: CASSLGGGGYTF.

This clone was observed many times. This chain joins TRBV14 and TRBJ1-2, with D unresolved. This CDR3 has 13 amino acids. Per germline, CDR1 SGHDN and CDR2 FVKESK. With 3 bases removed from V and 5 bases from J, the gap between germline ends came to 10 bases. Here the CDR3 DNA reads TGTGCCAGCAGCCACGGACCCACTTATGGCTACACCTTC. Protein sequence: CASSHGPTYGYTF.

The V and J genes are TRBV27 and TRBJ2-7; D remains ambiguous. V lost 6 bases and J lost 6, with 12 bases in between. Germline loops: CDR1 MNHEY, CDR2 SMNVEV (reference sequence). This CDR3 is 12 amino acids long. CDR3 in amino acids: CASSKGLSEQYF. The DNA for the CDR3 is TGTGCCAGCAGCAAGGGATTGAGCGAGCAGTACTTC.

This chain uses TRBV27 with TRBJ1-4; 7 nucleotides line up with TRBD1. Germline V gene sequence: CDR1 MNHEY, CDR2 SMNVEV (reference sequence). The CDR3 spans 14 residues. Trimming took 6 bases from V and 10 from J; bases not matched to a gene: 11. The CDR3 is CASRSWDSVGKLFF. DNA of the CDR3: TGTGCCAGCAGAAGTTGGGACAGTGTTGGAAAACTGTTTTTT.

The chain links TRBV6-1 to TRBJ2-1; the D gene is possibly TRBD1 (6 bases). CDR1 and CDR2 (germline): MNHNS, SASEGT. Trimming removed 6 bases at V and 0 bases at J, with 12 bases between. This CDR3 has 15 amino acids. CDR3 protein: CASREQGFSYNEQFF. CDR3 coding DNA: TGTGCCAGCAGAGAACAGGGTTTCTCCTACAATGAGCAGTTCTTC.

This clone was recorded a few times. The chain links TRBV11-1 to TRBJ1-1; TRBD1 matches 7 bases. In germline, CDR1 is SGHAT, CDR2 FQDESV (reference sequence). Unmatched junction bases numbered 9, after V lost 1 base and J lost 4 bases. There are 16 residues in the CDR3. For the CDR3, the DNA is TGTGCCAGCAGCTTAGGCCAAACAGGGGCGATCACTGAAGCTTTCTTT. It yields the protein CASSLGQTGAITEAFF.